This TCR beta chain came from a study of blood T cells in healthy people across ages. Study-wide findings and caveats: Across the age range, TCR beta diversity per million T cells fell in a roughly linear way.

The authors ran a second PCR of roughly 6 to 12 cycles using a sample-barcoded 5' primer and a J-beta primer mix. TCRdb fed the 5' RACE reads into MiXCR, producing one record per CDR3 protein. Here the sample spans hundreds of thousands of distinct CDR3 sequences, around 25% being singletons. Germline values: CDR1 SEHNR, CDR2 FQNEAQ (reference sequence). The length of the CDR3 is 14 residues. V was clipped by 8 bases and J by 2 bases, with 10 bases between them. Concerning this clonotype itself: The antigen is unknown.

These records were also assigned to another study, of T cells of mothers and their children. In that study: The TCR beta CDR3 read count exceeded 8.5 million for each mother and was a few million for each child.

The rearrangement links TRBV7-9 to TRBJ1-6, with D tentatively TRBD1 (6 bases). Material for sequencing was blood. This TCR was recovered from a boy between 5 and 17 years old in good health. The DNA for the CDR3 is TGTGCCAGCCAACAGGGAGCCTATAATTCACCCCTCCACTTT. It yields the protein CASQQGAYNSPLHF. Based on the CDR3 plus reference TRBV7-9 and TRBJ1-6, the full variable domain is DTGVSQNPRHKITKRGQNVTFRCDPISEHNRLYWYRQTLGQGPEFLTYFQNEAQLEKSRLLSDRFSAERPKGSFSTLEIQRTEQGDSAMYLCASQQGAYNSPLHFGNGTRLTVT.